Listed here are 21 T cell receptor beta chains from one sample, sequenced in a study of CD8+CD57+ T cells in acquired aplastic anemia. Genomic DNA, the template, was used for profiling of the TCR beta VDJ and CDR3. In TCRdb, the reads were re-called with MiXCR into one record per CDR3 protein. The table has around 200,000 distinct CDR3 sequences, 50% to 65% seen once; the top ten hold more than 40%. All sequencing subjects had displayed CD8+CD57+ cell expansion on flow cytometry. Sequenced material: sorted CD4+, CD8+, or CD8+CD57+ T cells (not recorded which) from PBMCs. The receptors were sampled from a human donor with aplastic anemia.

The rearrangement joins TRBV2 to TRBJ2-7, with D perhaps TRBD1 (5 bases). Trimming shortened V by 3 bases and J by 3 bases, and 12 bases separated the two germline ends. This CDR3 contains 14 residues. From germline, CDR1 is SNHLY and CDR2 FYNNEI. CDR3 nucleotides: TGTGCCAGCAGTGACAGGGTGGGAAACTACGAGCAGTACTTC. It is translated as CASSDRVGNYEQYF. Together with reference TRBV2 and TRBJ2-7, the CDR3 gives the full variable domain: EPEVTQTPSHQVTQMGQEVILRCVPISNHLYFYWYRQILGQKVEFLVSFYNNEISEKSEIFDDQFSVERPDGSNFTLKIRSTKLEDSAMYFCASSDRVGNYEQYFGPGTRLTVT.

The chain employs TRBV2 and TRBJ1-1, with 7 bases matching TRBD1. Losses at the gene ends were 4 bases for V and 5 bases for J; bases not matched to a gene: 7. From germline, CDR1 is SNHLY and CDR2 FYNNEI. The CDR3 loop spans 14 amino acids. This chain's CDR3 is CASSGAGGRTEAFF. Here the CDR3 DNA reads TGTGCCAGCAGTGGGGCAGGGGGTCGGACTGAAGCTTTCTTT.

V and J are TRBV29-1 and TRBJ2-7, with 8 nucleotides matching TRBD1. Germline V gives CDR1 SQVTM, CDR2 ANQGSEA. The CDR3 has 13 residues. J lost 2 bases, V lost 4 bases, and 4 bases had no gene match. CDR3 in DNA: TGCAGCGTTGGGGACAGGACAACCTACGAGCAGTACTTC. Translating gives CSVGDRTTYEQYF.

The chain uses TRBV10-3 and TRBJ1-1; D gene unclear. Trimming removed 7 bases at V and 0 bases at J, with 12 bases between. Germline V gene data show CDR1 as ENHRY and CDR2 as SYGVKD. The CDR3 is 14 amino acids. The CDR3 here is CAITESTVNTEAFF. CDR3 bases: TGTGCCATCACCGAGTCAACAGTGAACACTGAAGCTTTCTTT.

This chain uses TRBV9 with TRBJ2-7; D is perhaps TRBD2 (6 bases). Germline V gene data show CDR1 as SGDLS and CDR2 as YYNGEE. CDR3 size: 13 residues. The V gene lost 0 bases and the J gene lost 6 bases, with 10 bases spanning the gap. The CDR3 DNA sequence: TGTGCCAGCAGCGTAGATAGCGGAGGCGAGCAGTACTTC. It translates to CASSVDSGGEQYF.

This clonotype was seen just once. This chain joins TRBV7-2 and TRBJ1-4, with D possibly matching TRBD1 (6 bases). The length of the CDR3 is 16 residues. Trimming pared 5 bases from V and 0 bases from J, leaving 13 bases between. Germline values: CDR1 SGHTA, CDR2 FQGNSA. DNA for the CDR3: TGTGCCAGCAGCCCCGGGGGCCCTGCAACTAATGAAAAACTGTTTTTT. Translating it yields CASSPGGPATNEKLFF.

The chain is built from TRBV5-1 and TRBJ1-5; 9 bases are a match to TRBD1. V lost 5 bases to trimming and J lost 8 bases; unmatched junction nucleotides: 11. The CDR3 extends over 15 amino acids. Looked up from germline, CDR1 is SGHRS and CDR2 is YFSETQ. DNA for the CDR3: TGCGCCAGCAGGGTGAGTGCCGACAGGGGGGAGCCCCAGCATTTT. Its translation is CASRVSADRGEPQHF.

This clonotype came up many times. J is TRBJ2-5 and V is TRBV11-2, with a tentative D call TRBD1 (5 bases). This CDR3 is 13 amino acids long. Per the germline V gene, CDR1 is SGHAT and CDR2 is FQNNGV. The V end lost 6 bases, the J end lost 1 base, and 9 bases lay between the germline ends. The CDR3 reads CASRGPAQETQYF. Written as DNA, the CDR3 is TGTGCCAGCAGGGGGCCGGCCCAAGAGACCCAGTACTTC.

The chain couples TRBV5-4 to TRBJ2-7; tentatively, D is TRBD2 (6 bases). The CDR3 runs 14 residues. Trimming left V 4 bases short and J 1 base short, with 12 bases between. CDR1 is SGHNT and CDR2 is YYREEE in the germline V gene (reference sequence). The CDR3 spells CASSPGSGSYEQYF. The CDR3 DNA follows: TGTGCCAGCAGCCCGGGTAGCGGATCCTACGAGCAGTACTTC.

As concerns this clonotype: This is likely a read error, given that the CDR3 carries no conserved phenylalanine or tryptophan at its end. This sequence joins TRBV12-3 or TRBV12-4 and TRBJ1-1; 10 nucleotides align to TRBD1. With V trimmed by 7 bases and J by 5 bases, 4 bases remained unmatched. The CDR3 is 13 amino acids. The CDR3 DNA follows: TGTGCCAGCATTTGGGACAGGGGAACTGAAGCTTTCTCT. Translation gives CASIWDRGTEAFS.

This sequence joins TRBV5-6 and TRBJ2-1; tentative D call: TRBD1 (5 bases). The CDR3 is made up of 10 amino acids. With 6 bases removed from V and 8 bases from J, the gap between germline ends came to 6 bases. Looked up from germline, CDR1 is SGHDT and CDR2 is YYEEEE. This CDR3 is CASKGDEQFF. CDR3 DNA sequence: TGTGCCAGCAAAGGGGATGAGCAGTTCTTC.

The chain carries TRBV10-1 and TRBJ2-7, with TRBD2 identical over 9 bases. Losses at the gene ends were 5 bases for V and 5 bases for J; bases not matched to a gene: 13. This CDR3 contains 16 residues. CDR1 and CDR2 (germline): WNHNN, SYGVQD (reference sequence). CDR3 nucleotide sequence: TGCGCCAGCAGTCGCGCAATTAGCGGGAGAACTAACGAGCAGTACTTC. This codes for CASSRAISGRTNEQYF.

This sequence joins TRBV5-1 and TRBJ2-1; possible D gene TRBD1, 5 bases. V gave up 0 bases and J gave up 8 bases, with 12 bases separating them. Germline V gene data show CDR1 as SGHRS and CDR2 as YFSETQ. The CDR3 runs to 14 residues. The CDR3 sequence is CASSLDRLDDEQFF. The CDR3 DNA reads as TGCGCCAGCAGCTTGGACAGGCTAGACGATGAGCAGTTCTTC.

V gene TRBV19 combines with J gene TRBJ1-1; D ambiguous. Per germline, CDR1 LNHDA and CDR2 SQIVND (reference sequence). With 6 bases removed from V and 3 bases from J, the gap between germline ends came to 11 bases. The CDR3 consists of 13 residues. As DNA, the CDR3 is TGTGCCAGTAGCCGTGATTCGGACACTGAAGCTTTCTTT. This gives the protein CASSRDSDTEAFF.

This clonotype was seen many times. The rearrangement joins TRBV11-2 to TRBJ2-5; 9 bases are a match to TRBD2. The J segment lost 5 bases and the V segment lost 1 base, leaving 8 bases of the junction unmatched. The germline gives CDR1 SGHAT, CDR2 FQNNGV. CDR3 length: 16 residues. CDR3 DNA: TGTGCCAGCAGCTTAGTTCGAGCGGGGGGAGGCGAGACCCAGTACTTC. This encodes CASSLVRAGGGETQYF.

The V call is TRBV7-4, the J call TRBJ1-5, with a tentative D call TRBD1 (5 bases). The CDR3 is made up of 17 amino acids. The germline gives CDR1 SGHVT, CDR2 SQSDAQ. Trimming took 4 bases from V and 2 from J, leaving 18 bases between them. CDR3 sequence reads: CASSSTTSTGGNQPQHF. The CDR3 nucleotides read TGTGCCAGCAGCTCAACCACCTCCACGGGGGGCAATCAGCCCCAGCATTTT.

This clonotype was detected ten times or more. The CDR3 DNA sequence: TGCGCCAGCAGCCAAGTGACGTTTAGGACAGGGGTCGAGCAGTACTTC. Translating it yields CASSQVTFRTGVEQYF. V gene TRBV4-1 combines with J gene TRBJ2-7, with 9 bases lining up with TRBD1. Germline lookup yields CDR1 MGHRA and CDR2 YSYEKL. CDR3 length equals 16 residues. V trimming: 1 base; J trimming: 6 bases; junction bases outside the gene matches: 10.

The chain couples TRBV7-9 to TRBJ2-3, with D tentatively TRBD2 (5 bases). CDR1 SEHNR and CDR2 FQNEAQ come from the germline V gene (reference sequence). CDR3 length: 16 amino acids. The ends were cut back, 5 bases at V and 2 bases at J, with 17 bases in the middle. CDR3 DNA sequence: TGTGCCAGCAGCCCCCCCGAGAGACTACTCACAGATACGCAGTATTTT. Encoded protein: CASSPPERLLTDTQYF.

This sequence joins TRBV11-3 and TRBJ2-1; the match to TRBD2 covers 8 bases. Germline CDR1 is SGHNT and CDR2 is YENEEA. The CDR3 sequence is 16 residues long. Trimming removed 5 bases from V and 3 bases from J; junction bases left unmatched: 9. CDR3 protein: CASSPKSGGLYNEQFF. The CDR3 nucleotides are TGTGCCAGCAGCCCGAAAAGCGGGGGCCTCTACAATGAGCAGTTCTTC.

Of note for this clonotype: A read error may account for a junction end that differs from germline. V is TRBV20-1 and J is TRBJ2-3; TRBD2 matches 7 bases. Germline V gene data show CDR1 as DFQATT and CDR2 as SNEGSKA (reference sequence). The CDR3 is 14 residues long. The CDR3 spells CSTRDKLAIDTQYF. As DNA, the CDR3 is TGCAGTACTAGAGATAAACTAGCGATAGATACGCAGTATTTT.

This chain joins TRBV7-2 and TRBJ2-7; either TRBD1 or TRBD2 may fit D (5 bases each). The CDR3 runs to 14 residues. Trimming stripped 3 bases from V and 3 bases from J, with 12 bases between. Germline assignment: CDR1 SGHTA and CDR2 FQGNSA. CDR3 coding DNA: TGTGCCAGCAGCTTCGGGACCGCAAACTACGAGCAGTACTTC. Protein product: CASSFGTANYEQYF.